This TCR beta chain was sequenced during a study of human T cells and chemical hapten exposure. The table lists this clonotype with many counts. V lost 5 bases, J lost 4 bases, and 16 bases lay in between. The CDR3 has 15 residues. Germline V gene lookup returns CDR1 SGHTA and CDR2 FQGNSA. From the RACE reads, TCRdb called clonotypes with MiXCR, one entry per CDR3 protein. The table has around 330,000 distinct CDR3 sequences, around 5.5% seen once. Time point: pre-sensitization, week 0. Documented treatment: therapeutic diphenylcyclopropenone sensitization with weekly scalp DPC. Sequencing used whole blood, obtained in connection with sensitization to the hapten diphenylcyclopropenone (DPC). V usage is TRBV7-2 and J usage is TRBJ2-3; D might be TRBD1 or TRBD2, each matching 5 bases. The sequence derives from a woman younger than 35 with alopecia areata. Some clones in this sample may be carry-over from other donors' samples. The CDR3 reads CASSQEGQLADTQYF. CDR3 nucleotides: TGTGCCAGCAGCCAAGAGGGGCAATTGGCAGATACGCAGTATTTT. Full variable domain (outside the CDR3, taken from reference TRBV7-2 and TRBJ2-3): GAGVSQSPSNKVTEKGKDVELRCDPISGHTALYWYRQSLGQGLEFLIYFQGNSAPDKSGLPSDRFSAERTGGSVSTLTIQRTQQEDSAVYLCASSQEGQLADTQYFGPGTRLTVL.